Below, one T cell receptor (beta chain) is given with its context. These data come from a study of Graves' ophthalmopathy and Graves' hyperthyroidism. Germline loops: CDR1 SNHLY, CDR2 FYNNEI. CDR3 length: 15 residues. V trimming: 5 bases; J trimming: 5 bases; junction bases outside the gene matches: 5. RNA transcripts served as template for amplifying TCR beta CDR3 sequences. An initial RT-PCR round employing HTBI primers preceded a second-round multiplex PCR. TCRdb recomputed calls from the multiplex PCR reads with MiXCR, one row per CDR3 protein. This table has around 1.1 million distinct CDR3 sequences, roughly 35% appearing once.

Sequenced: peripheral blood or thyroid tissue (not recorded which). The chain uses TRBV2 and TRBJ1-4, with 10 bases fitting TRBD1. This TCR was recovered from an adult man with Graves' hyperthyroidism. Written as DNA, the CDR3 is TGTGCCAGCAGTAAGACAGGGGGCAAGAATGAAAAACTGTTTTTT. Its translation: CASSKTGGKNEKLFF. Full variable domain (rest looked up from reference TRBV2 and TRBJ1-4): EPEVTQTPSHQVTQMGQEVILRCVPISNHLYFYWYRQILGQKVEFLVSFYNNEISEKSEIFDDQFSVERPDGSNFTLKIRSTKLEDSAMYFCASSKTGGKNEKLFFGSGTQLSVL.